Shown below are 5 T cell receptor beta chains from a single sample sequenced in a study of molecular identifiers for immune sequencing clone quantification. From the PCR reads, TCRdb called clonotypes with MiXCR, one entry per CDR3 protein. The data contain about 640,000 distinct CDR3 sequences, 20% of them singletons. The specimen was naive CD8+ T cells from blood, with Jurkat cell RNA spiked in. Subset in this sample: FACS-sorted CD8+CD4-CCR7+CD45RA+ naive T cells. The receptors were sampled from a human donor in good health. Some libraries in this study had Jurkat cell RNA spiked in.

This clonotype appeared many times. The V call is TRBV5-1, the J call TRBJ2-5; a possible D gene is TRBD2 (6 bases). There are 14 residues in the CDR3. The germline V gene encodes CDR1 SGHRS and CDR2 YFSETQ. Trimming took off 4 bases at V and 0 bases at J, with 10 bases between the two ends. CDR3 nucleotide sequence: TGCGCCAGCAGCGGGGACTGGGACCAAGAGACCCAGTACTTC. Its protein is CASSGDWDQETQYF.

Remarks on this clonotype: This may come from a read error, since a much larger clone is one base off. This chain joins TRBV7-2 and TRBJ1-2; D possibly corresponds to TRBD1 (5 bases). Germline V CDR1 and CDR2: SGHTA, FQGNSA. The CDR3 has 12 amino acids. Trimming removed 9 bases at V and 6 bases at J, with 14 bases between. The chain's CDR3 is CASEGPDHGYTF. CDR3 bases: TGTGCCAGTGAGGGGCCCGACCATGGCTACACCTTC.

This clonotype has at least ten counts. The chain carries TRBV4-1 and TRBJ2-7, with D possibly TRBD1 on 6 matching bases. Trimming pared 4 bases from V and 0 bases from J, leaving 19 bases between. The CDR3 extends over 17 amino acids. Germline values: CDR1 MGHRA, CDR2 YSYEKL. The CDR3, as DNA: TGCGCCAGCAGCCTCATATTCGGTACAGGGAGCTCCTACGAGCAGTACTTC. Its protein product is CASSLIFGTGSSYEQYF.

This clonotype was detected only a few times. An end of the junction does not agree with germline; a read error may underlie this. J is TRBJ2-3 and V is TRBV20-1; tentatively, D is TRBD1 or TRBD2 (6 bases each). Germline CDR1 is DFQATT and CDR2 is SNEGSKA (reference sequence). The CDR3 extends over 19 amino acids. This CDR3 is CGARDFLGGGQTSTDTQYF. The CDR3 DNA follows: TGCGGTGCTAGAGATTTTTTGGGTGGGGGGCAGACTAGCACAGATACGCAGTATTTT.

This clonotype was counted many times. The J gene is TRBJ2-7, the V gene TRBV5-4, with D unresolved. The CDR3 is 13 residues long. Germline CDR1 and CDR2: SGHNT and YYREEE (reference sequence). Trimming removed 0 bases from V and 3 bases from J, with 7 bases in between. CDR3 in amino acids: CASSLGPIYEQYF. The DNA for the CDR3 is TGTGCCAGCAGCTTGGGCCCCATCTACGAGCAGTACTTC.